The next 14 T cell receptor beta chains were all read from a single sample in a study of cytomegalovirus exposure and HLA in healthy donors (dated by TCRdb to about 2017). Preparation of the library involved the immunoSEQ multiplex PCR assay. A mixture of 60 forward primers for TCR Vbeta segments and 13 reverse primers for TCR Jbeta segments was used in the multiplex PCR. The clones in this table, taken by TCRdb from immuneACCESS, are in-frame only. Not every clone is retained; where verified, under half of the shortfall comes from an unresolved V gene, and the cause of the rest is unknown. In this sample the table shows about 170,000 clones, 76% of which occur a single time. About 0.8% of the sample goes to the ten largest clones. The sample consisted of PBMCs. The receptors derive from a female donor in good health and CMV-seronegative.

This clone was seen once. The chain couples TRBV29-1 to TRBJ2-7, with D possibly TRBD2 on 6 matching bases. V shed 3 bases and J shed 7 bases, with 13 bases lying between them. The CDR3 is 12 amino acids. The V gene's germline CDR1 is SQVTM and CDR2 ANQGSEA. For the CDR3, the DNA is TGCAGCGTTGAGTTTGGGGGGAAAGAGCAGTACTTC. As protein: CSVEFGGKEQYF.

J is TRBJ2-1 and V is TRBV10-3, with 11 bases matching TRBD1. The CDR3 is 16 residues long. Per germline, CDR1 ENHRY and CDR2 SYGVKD. The junction had 9 bases not matched to a gene; V was cut back by 4 bases and J by 7 bases. CDR3 DNA: TGTGCCATCAGTGCGATAACCGGGACAGGGGGTAATGAGCAGTTCTTC. It codes for CAISAITGTGGNEQFF.

V and J are TRBV6-5 and TRBJ2-5; the match to TRBD2 covers 13 bases. The CDR3 has 15 residues. V shed 6 bases, J shed 4 bases, and the junction held 5 bases outside the gene matches. Germline values: CDR1 MNHEY, CDR2 SVGAGI. The CDR3 reads CASSLTSGRAETQYF. CDR3 sequence (DNA): TGTGCCAGCAGCCTAACTAGCGGGAGGGCAGAGACCCAGTACTTC.

This clone has more than one count but fewer than ten. At one of its ends the junction is not consistent with the germline gene, which may arise from a read error. The J gene is TRBJ2-6, the V gene TRBV10-2; 8 positions agree with TRBD1. Germline lookup yields CDR1 WSHSY and CDR2 SAAADI. The CDR3 has 14 residues. CDR3 amino acids: CATRQGTGANGLTF. The CDR3, as DNA: TGCGCCACAAGACAGGGGACGGGGGCCAACGGCCTGACTTTC.

This chain connects TRBV2 to TRBJ2-7, with a weak D call TRBD1 (6 bases). V lost 4 bases and J lost 0, with 7 bases in between. The CDR3 totals 13 residues. From germline, CDR1 is SNHLY and CDR2 FYNNEI. CDR3 region: CASSGQASYEQYF. DNA for the CDR3: TGTGCCAGCAGTGGACAGGCCTCCTACGAGCAGTACTTC. Full variable domain (missing parts from reference TRBV2 and TRBJ2-7): EPEVTQTPSHQVTQMGQEVILRCVPISNHLYFYWYRQILGQKVEFLVSFYNNEISEKSEIFDDQFSVERPDGSNFTLKIRSTKLEDSAMYFCASSGQASYEQYFGPGTRLTVT.

The rearrangement joins TRBV4-2 to TRBJ2-4, with TRBD2 matching 8 bases. With V trimmed by 0 bases and J by 12 bases, 16 bases remained unmatched. Per germline, CDR1 LGHNA and CDR2 YNFKEQ. The CDR3 extends over 17 amino acids. In DNA form, the CDR3 reads TGTGCCAGCAGCCAAGAATACATCAGCGGGAGAGTTGACAGTCAGTACTTC. Translated, it gives CASSQEYISGRVDSQYF.

The V gene is TRBV4-1, the J gene TRBJ1-6; the match to TRBD1 covers 7 bases. With 3 bases clipped from V and 14 bases from J, the junction kept 7 bases outside the gene matches. CDR1 MGHRA and CDR2 YSYEKL come from the germline V gene. CDR3 length: 13 residues. The CDR3: CASSQEYQGALHF. The CDR3 nucleotides read TGCGCCAGCAGCCAGGAATACCAGGGGGCCCTCCACTTT.

The CDR3 DNA follows: TGTGCCAGCAGTCCTCCCCGACAGGGGGTAGGCTATGGCTACACCTTC. This encodes CASSPPRQGVGYGYTF. This chain links TRBV6-6 with TRBJ1-2; 9 nucleotides match TRBD1. There are 16 residues in the CDR3. Trimming cost V 5 bases and J 4 bases; bases outside gene matches: 11. The germline V gene has CDR1 MNHNY and CDR2 SVGAGI (reference sequence).

This chain connects TRBV7-7 to TRBJ2-3; TRBD1 is a possible D gene (5 bases). This CDR3 is 15 amino acids long. Per the germline V gene, CDR1 is SSHAT and CDR2 is FNYEAQ (reference sequence). The V end was cut by 4 bases, the J end by 4 bases, with 15 bases between. The CDR3 region is CASSSGAGWADTQYF. In DNA form, the CDR3 reads TGTGCCAGCAGCTCTGGGGCTGGGTGGGCAGATACGCAGTATTTT.

J is TRBJ2-7 and V is TRBV30, with TRBD1 matching over 9 bases. The V gene's germline CDR1 is GTSNPN and CDR2 SVGIG (reference sequence). After removal of 1 base from V and 0 bases from J, the junction contained 4 bases not matched to a gene. The CDR3 spans 15 residues. The CDR3 loop is CAWSGTGAFSYEQYF. CDR3 nucleotides: TGTGCCTGGAGTGGGACAGGGGCGTTCTCCTACGAGCAGTACTTC.

The rearrangement links TRBV19 to TRBJ1-1, with 7 positions matching TRBD1. From germline, CDR1 is LNHDA and CDR2 SQIVND (reference sequence). Losses at the gene ends were 3 bases for V and 7 bases for J; bases not matched to a gene: 8. This CDR3 comprises 14 residues. The CDR3 spells CASSMDGQAGEAFF. The CDR3 coding sequence is TGTGCCAGTAGTATGGACGGACAGGCCGGTGAAGCTTTCTTT.

As for this clone: One junction end does not reproduce the germline sequence, and a read error may be involved. The chain recombines TRBV10-3 with TRBJ1-1; 8 positions match TRBD1. The CDR3 covers 15 residues. Per germline, CDR1 ENHRY and CDR2 SYGVKD. As DNA, the CDR3 is TGTGCCATCAGTGATGGGACAGGCTCCCTTCTGAAGCTTCAGTTT. It is translated as CAISDGTGSLLKLQF.

The gene calls are TRBV5-4 and TRBJ2-5; TRBD2 aligns across 10 bases. The DNA end is more similar to TRBJ2-7, so the J call may be wrong. CDR1 is SGHNT and CDR2 is YYREEE in the germline V gene (reference sequence). The CDR3 loop spans 16 amino acids. CDR3 in amino acids: CASSFGTSGITHEQYF. The CDR3 nucleotides are TGTGCCAGCAGCTTCGGAACTAGCGGGATAACCCACGAGCAGTACTTC.

V is TRBV10-3 and J is TRBJ2-5; 8 bases are a match to TRBD2. CDR1 and CDR2 from the germline V gene are ENHRY and SYGVKD. The J segment lost 5 bases and the V segment lost 5 bases, leaving 7 bases of the junction unmatched. The CDR3 sequence is 14 residues long. CDR3 sequence (DNA): TGTGCCATCAGTCCGGGGGGGCCTAGGGAGACCCAGTACTTC. This sequence encodes CAISPGGPRETQYF.